These 11 T cell receptor beta chains originate from one sample sequenced in a study of ipilimumab plus nivolumab after autologous stem cell transplantation (dated by TCRdb to about 2021). Receptors were amplified or captured by the immunoSEQ multiplex PCR assay. TCRdb took this table from immuneACCESS and kept in-frame rearrangements with V and J called. Such tables lack part of the clones; where checked against another copy, unresolved V genes explain under half of the gap, and the rest is unexplained. Counted in this sample were 84,000 or so clones; around 80% of them appeared once. Approximately 2.2% of the sample comes from the top ten. This material consisted of PBMCs, taken in a trial of ipilimumab plus nivolumab as post-transplant consolidation. The receptors originated from a male donor with diffuse large B-cell lymphoma.

This rearrangement joins TRBV14 to TRBJ1-2; unclear D gene. From germline, CDR1 is SGHDN and CDR2 FVKESK. V shed 6 bases and J shed 4 bases, with 12 bases lying between them. The CDR3 runs to 13 residues. CDR3 loop: CASSRPPGYGYTF. Here the CDR3 DNA reads TGTGCCAGCAGTAGACCCCCAGGCTATGGCTACACCTTC.

The chain links TRBV4-1 to TRBJ1-2; 8 bases line up with TRBD1. From germline, CDR1 is MGHRA and CDR2 YSYEKL. Unmatched junction bases numbered 0, after V lost 1 base and J lost 2 bases. The CDR3 is 14 amino acids. The CDR3 sequence is CASSQGTGNYGYTF. CDR3 DNA sequence: TGCGCCAGCAGCCAAGGGACAGGGAACTATGGCTACACCTTC.

The gene calls are TRBV5-5 and TRBJ2-5; the D is unclear. The CDR3 consists of 13 residues. In germline, CDR1 is SGHKS, CDR2 YYEKEE (reference sequence). Trimming took off 2 bases at V and 3 bases at J, with 8 bases between the two ends. The CDR3 nucleotides read TGTGCCAGCAGCTTTGGTGGTGAAGAGACCCAGTACTTC. Its translation: CASSFGGEETQYF.

V usage is TRBV6-1 and J usage is TRBJ1-2; D is possibly TRBD1 (6 bases). This CDR3 region has 15 residues. The V gene lost 3 bases and the J gene lost 3 bases, with 14 bases spanning the gap. Germline V gene data show CDR1 as MNHNS and CDR2 as SASEGT. The DNA of the CDR3 is TGTGCCAGCAGTGATTCCGGGGGCGCGGACTATGGCTACACCTTC. Protein sequence: CASSDSGGADYGYTF.

V and J are TRBV29-1 and TRBJ2-1; TRBD1 agrees at 8 bases. The V gene's germline CDR1 is SQVTM and CDR2 ANQGSEA. The CDR3 covers 14 residues. Trimming took 5 bases from V and 6 from J; bases not matched to a gene: 9. CDR3 DNA sequence: TGCAGCGTTAAGGATCAGGGGGCGGTCAATGAGCAGTTCTTC. This translates into CSVKDQGAVNEQFF.

This chain links TRBV10-3 with TRBJ2-5, with 9 bases fitting TRBD2. Germline assignment: CDR1 ENHRY and CDR2 SYGVKD. The CDR3 consists of 17 residues. V lost 3 bases and J lost 1; bases outside the gene matches: 9. CDR3 protein: CAISDFEASGVQETQYF. In nucleotides, the CDR3 is TGTGCCATCAGTGACTTCGAGGCTAGCGGGGTCCAAGAGACCCAGTACTTC.

This clone was picked up a small number of times. V is TRBV27 and J is TRBJ2-1; a weak D match, TRBD2 (6 bases). CDR1 is MNHEY, CDR2 SMNVEV, per germline (reference sequence). The germline V and J ends were trimmed by 4 bases and 4 bases, with 8 bases remaining between them. The CDR3 is 13 residues long. CDR3 DNA sequence: TGTGCCAGCAGTTGGGACTCATACAATGAGCAGTTCTTC. Translating it yields CASSWDSYNEQFF.

The J gene is TRBJ2-7, the V gene TRBV21-1. TRBV21-1 is a pseudogene. The CDR3 sequence is 18 residues long. CDR3 region: CASSKDGDGGVRNYEQYF. The CDR3, as DNA: TGTGCCAGCAGCAAAGATGGAGACGGGGGCGTCCGCAACTACGAGCAGTACTTC.

This clone came up once. V usage is TRBV6-5 and J usage is TRBJ2-7; D remains unclear. The CDR3 length is 15 residues. With 2 bases removed from V and 5 bases from J, the gap between germline ends came to 16 bases. Germline lookup yields CDR1 MNHEY and CDR2 SVGAGI. The CDR3 coding sequence is TGTGCCAGCAGTTACCGGGCCGACTTAGGCAACGAGCAGTACTTC. This codes for CASSYRADLGNEQYF.

This chain links TRBV19 with TRBJ2-1; TRBD1 is a possible D gene (5 bases). The CDR3 runs to 13 residues. Trimming took off 5 bases at V and 8 bases at J, with 13 bases between the two ends. The germline V gene has CDR1 LNHDA and CDR2 SQIVND (reference sequence). CDR3 region: CASSFSRADEQFF. The DNA for the CDR3 is TGTGCCAGTAGTTTTAGCAGGGCCGATGAGCAGTTCTTC.

The CDR3 loop reads CASSVDPSGGGEQYF. CDR3 sequence (DNA): TGTGCCAGCAGCGTAGACCCTAGCGGGGGTGGGGAGCAGTACTTC. This chain joins TRBV9 and TRBJ2-7; TRBD2 aligns across 10 bases. The germline V gene has CDR1 SGDLS and CDR2 YYNGEE. The CDR3 loop spans 15 amino acids. V lost 0 bases and J lost 7; bases outside the gene matches: 7.